This T cell receptor (beta chain) was identified in a study of T cells in Graves' hyperthyroidism and ophthalmopathy. Points from the study as a whole: Most thyroid-expanded clonotypes above 0.001 were also found in blood.

This clonotype was counted only a few times. Antigen unknown. One end of the junction varies from germline; a read error may be responsible. RNA transcripts served as the template for amplifying TCR beta CDR3 regions. The primer set for the first-round RT-PCR of the TCR CDR3 was HTBI. TCRdb re-analysed the multiplex PCR reads in MiXCR, keeping a single row per CDR3 protein. The table records under 350,000 distinct CDR3 sequences, around 15% of them present only once. The CDR3 loop spans 17 amino acids. Germline V CDR1 and CDR2: SGHTA, FQGNSA. The sample was blood. The clonotype originates from a woman aged 55-70 years with Graves' ophthalmopathy. The chain couples TRBV7-2 to TRBJ2-1; TRBD2 aligns across 10 bases. The CDR3 is CAGSLVSSGRLYNEQFF. In DNA form, the CDR3 reads TGTGCCGGCAGCTTAGTCTCTAGCGGGAGACTCTACAATGAGCAGTTCTTC.